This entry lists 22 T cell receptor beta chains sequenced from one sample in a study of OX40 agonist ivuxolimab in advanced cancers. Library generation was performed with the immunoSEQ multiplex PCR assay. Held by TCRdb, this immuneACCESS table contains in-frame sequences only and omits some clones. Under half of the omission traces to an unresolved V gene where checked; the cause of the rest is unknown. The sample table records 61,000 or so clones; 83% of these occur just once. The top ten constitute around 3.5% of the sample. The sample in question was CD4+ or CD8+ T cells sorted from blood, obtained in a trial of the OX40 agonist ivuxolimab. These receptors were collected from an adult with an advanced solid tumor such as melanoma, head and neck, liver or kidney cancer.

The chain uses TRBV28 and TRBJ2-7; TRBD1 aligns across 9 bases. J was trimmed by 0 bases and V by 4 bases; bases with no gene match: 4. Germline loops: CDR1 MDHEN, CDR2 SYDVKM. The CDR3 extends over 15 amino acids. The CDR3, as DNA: TGTGCCAGCAGTTCGGGACAGGGTAGCTCCTACGAGCAGTACTTC. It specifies CASSSGQGSSYEQYF.

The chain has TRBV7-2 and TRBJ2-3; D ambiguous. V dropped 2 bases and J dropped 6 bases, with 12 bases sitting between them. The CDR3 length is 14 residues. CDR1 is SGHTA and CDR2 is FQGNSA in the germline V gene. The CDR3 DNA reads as TGTGCCAGCAGCTTAAACACCGCCCCCGATACGCAGTATTTT. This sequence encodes CASSLNTAPDTQYF.

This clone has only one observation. The DNA for the CDR3 is TGTGCCAGCTACCCATTATATCGTCCAGAAAAACTGTTTTTT. Amino acid sequence: CASYPLYRPEKLFF. The V and J genes are TRBV5-8 and TRBJ1-4; D gene ambiguous. The length of the CDR3 is 14 residues. In germline, CDR1 is SGHTS, CDR2 YDEGEE. The V gene lost 7 bases and the J gene lost 8 bases, with 18 bases spanning the gap.

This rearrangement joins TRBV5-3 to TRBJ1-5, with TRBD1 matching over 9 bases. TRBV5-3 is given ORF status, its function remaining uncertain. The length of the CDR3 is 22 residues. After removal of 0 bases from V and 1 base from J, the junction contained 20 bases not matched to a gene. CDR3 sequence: CARSLVKSRRQGVRLSNQPQHF. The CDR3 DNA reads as TGTGCCAGAAGCTTGGTTAAAAGCCGTAGACAGGGGGTAAGGTTGAGCAATCAGCCCCAGCATTTT.

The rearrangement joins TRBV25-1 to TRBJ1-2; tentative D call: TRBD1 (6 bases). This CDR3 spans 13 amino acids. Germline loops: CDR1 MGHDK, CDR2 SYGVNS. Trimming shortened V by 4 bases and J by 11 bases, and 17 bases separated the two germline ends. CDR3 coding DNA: TGTGCCAGCAGTGGAGAAGGGGGGATGAGGTACACCTTC. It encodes CASSGEGGMRYTF.

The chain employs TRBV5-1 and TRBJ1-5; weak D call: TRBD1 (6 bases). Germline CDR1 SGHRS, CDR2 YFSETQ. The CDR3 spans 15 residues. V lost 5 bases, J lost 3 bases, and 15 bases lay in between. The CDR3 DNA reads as TGCGCCAGCAGTCTGGGGGGCGCCCTCAATCAGCCCCAGCATTTT. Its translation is CASSLGGALNQPQHF. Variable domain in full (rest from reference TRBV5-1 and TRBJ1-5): KAGVTQTPRYLIKTRGQQVTLSCSPISGHRSVSWYQQTPGQGLQFLFEYFSETQRNKGNFPGRFSGRQFSNSRSEMNVSTLELGDSALYLCASSLGGALNQPQHFGDGTRLSIL.

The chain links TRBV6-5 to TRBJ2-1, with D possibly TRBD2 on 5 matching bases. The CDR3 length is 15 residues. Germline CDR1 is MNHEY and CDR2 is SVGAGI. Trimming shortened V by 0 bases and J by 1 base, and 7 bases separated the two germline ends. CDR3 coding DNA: TGTGCCAGCAGTTACTCGACTAATTCCTACAATGAGCAGTTCTTC. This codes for CASSYSTNSYNEQFF.

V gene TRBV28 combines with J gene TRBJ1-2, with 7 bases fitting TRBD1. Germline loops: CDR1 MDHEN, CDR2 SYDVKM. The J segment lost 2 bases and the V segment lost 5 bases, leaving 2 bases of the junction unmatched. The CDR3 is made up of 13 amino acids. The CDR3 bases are TGTGCCAGCAGTACAGGGGACAACTATGGCTACACCTTC. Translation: CASSTGDNYGYTF.

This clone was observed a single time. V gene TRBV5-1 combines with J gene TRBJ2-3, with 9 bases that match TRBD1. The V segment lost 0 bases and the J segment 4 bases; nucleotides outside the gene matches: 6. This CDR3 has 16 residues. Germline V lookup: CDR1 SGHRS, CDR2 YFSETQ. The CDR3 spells CASSLATGGGSDTQYF. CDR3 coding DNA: TGCGCCAGCAGCTTGGCAACAGGGGGCGGGTCAGATACGCAGTATTTT.

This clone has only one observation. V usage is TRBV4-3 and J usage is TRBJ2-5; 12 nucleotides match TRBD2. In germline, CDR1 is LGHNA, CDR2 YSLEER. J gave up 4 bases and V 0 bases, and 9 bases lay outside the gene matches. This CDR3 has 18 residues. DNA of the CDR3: TGCGCCAGCAGCCAAGATTCTAGCGGGGGGGGATCGGTAGAGACCCAGTACTTC. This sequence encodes CASSQDSSGGGSVETQYF.

The CDR3 coding sequence is TGTGCCAGCAGCCAAGATCCGGCAGGTTCTTCGTCTATCGGTTGGCATGAGCAGTTCTTC. It codes for CASSQDPAGSSSIGWHEQFF. J is TRBJ2-1 and V is TRBV4-2; D gene unclear. This CDR3 contains 20 residues. Trimming stripped 0 bases from V and 8 bases from J, with 29 bases between. Germline lookup yields CDR1 LGHNA and CDR2 YNFKEQ.

CDR3 DNA sequence: TGTGCCAGTAGTACTCTCGGGACTCAACTTTACGAGCAGTACTTC. Its protein is CASSTLGTQLYEQYF. The chain recombines TRBV19 with TRBJ2-7; tentatively, D is TRBD2 (6 bases). This CDR3 is 15 amino acids long. V was pared by 4 bases and J by 4 bases, with 17 bases between. The germline CDR1 and CDR2 sequences are LNHDA and SQIVND (reference sequence).

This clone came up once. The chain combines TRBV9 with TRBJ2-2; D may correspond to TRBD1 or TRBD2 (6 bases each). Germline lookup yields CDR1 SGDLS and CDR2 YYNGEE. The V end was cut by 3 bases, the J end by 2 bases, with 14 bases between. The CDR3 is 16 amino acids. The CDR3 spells CASSARGGRNTGELFF. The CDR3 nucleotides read TGTGCCAGCAGCGCCCGAGGGGGGCGCAACACCGGGGAGCTGTTTTTT.

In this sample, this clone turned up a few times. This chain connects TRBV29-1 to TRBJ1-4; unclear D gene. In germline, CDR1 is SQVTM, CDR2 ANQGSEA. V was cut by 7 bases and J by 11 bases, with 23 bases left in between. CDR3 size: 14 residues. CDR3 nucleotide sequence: TGCAGCGCCCTCCCCCCAGACGGGTCGGGGAAACTGTTTTTT. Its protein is CSALPPDGSGKLFF.

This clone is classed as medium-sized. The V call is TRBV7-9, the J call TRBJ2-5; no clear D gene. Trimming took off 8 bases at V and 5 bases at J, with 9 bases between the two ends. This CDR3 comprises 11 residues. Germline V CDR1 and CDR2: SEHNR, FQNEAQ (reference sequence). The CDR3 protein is CASRYGETQYF. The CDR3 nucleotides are TGTGCCAGCCGATATGGGGAGACCCAGTACTTC.

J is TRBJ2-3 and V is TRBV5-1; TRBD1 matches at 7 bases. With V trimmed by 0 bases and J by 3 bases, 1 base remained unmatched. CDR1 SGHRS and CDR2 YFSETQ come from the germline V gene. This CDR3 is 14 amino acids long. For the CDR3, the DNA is TGCGCCAGCAGCTTGGGGACAGGAACAGATACGCAGTATTTT. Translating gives CASSLGTGTDTQYF.

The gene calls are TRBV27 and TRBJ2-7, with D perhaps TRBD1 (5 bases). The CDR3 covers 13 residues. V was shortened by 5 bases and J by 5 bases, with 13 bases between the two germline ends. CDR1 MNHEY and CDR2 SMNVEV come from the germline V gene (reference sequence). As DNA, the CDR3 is TGTGCCAGCAGTCCCAGACAGCGCCACGAGCAGTACTTC. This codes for CASSPRQRHEQYF.

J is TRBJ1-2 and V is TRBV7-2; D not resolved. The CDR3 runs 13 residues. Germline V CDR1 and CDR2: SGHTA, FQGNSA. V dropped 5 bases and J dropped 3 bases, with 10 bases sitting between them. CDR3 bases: TGTGCCAGCAGCGTACCGGGCCACTATGGCTACACCTTC. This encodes CASSVPGHYGYTF.

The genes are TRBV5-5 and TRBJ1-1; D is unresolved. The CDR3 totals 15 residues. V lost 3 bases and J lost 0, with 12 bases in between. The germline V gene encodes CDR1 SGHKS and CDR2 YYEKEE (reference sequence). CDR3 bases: TGTGCCAGCAGCTCTCCCCCAGTTATGAACACTGAAGCTTTCTTT. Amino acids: CASSSPPVMNTEAFF.

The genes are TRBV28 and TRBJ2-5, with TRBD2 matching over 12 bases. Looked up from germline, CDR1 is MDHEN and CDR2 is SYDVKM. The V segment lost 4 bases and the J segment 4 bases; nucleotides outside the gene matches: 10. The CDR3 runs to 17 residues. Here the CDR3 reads CASSSGILAGGRETQYF. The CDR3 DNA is TGTGCCAGCAGTTCCGGGATACTAGCGGGGGGCAGAGAGACCCAGTACTTC.

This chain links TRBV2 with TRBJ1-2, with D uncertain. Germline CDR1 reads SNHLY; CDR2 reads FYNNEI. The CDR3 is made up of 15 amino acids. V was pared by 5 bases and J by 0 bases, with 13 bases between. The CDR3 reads CASSPAIGANYGYTF. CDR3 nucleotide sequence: TGTGCCAGCAGTCCCGCAATCGGAGCTAACTATGGCTACACCTTC.

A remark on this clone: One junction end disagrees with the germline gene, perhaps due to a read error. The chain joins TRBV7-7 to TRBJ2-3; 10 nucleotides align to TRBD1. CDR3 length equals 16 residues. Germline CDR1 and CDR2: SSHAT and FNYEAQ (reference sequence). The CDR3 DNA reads TGTGCTAGCAGCTCCTTGCCGGGGACAGGGGCAGATACGCAGTATTTT. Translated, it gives CASSSLPGTGADTQYF. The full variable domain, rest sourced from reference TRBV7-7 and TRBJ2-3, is GAGVSQSPRYKVTKRGQDVTLRCDPISSHATLYWYQQALGQGPEFLTYFNYEAQPDKSGLPSDRFSAERPEGSISTLTIQRTEQRDSAMYRCASSSLPGTGADTQYFGPGTRLTVL.